This T cell receptor beta chain comes out of a study of T cell changes during pregnancy in multiple sclerosis. Clones were sequenced by immunoSEQ multiplex PCR, and TCRdb holds only the in-frame ones, with some missing. The repertoire holds some 70,000 clones, with 85% to 95% as singletons. CDR1 and CDR2 from the germline V gene are LNHDA and SQIVND (reference sequence). The CDR3 runs 15 residues. Trimming pared 8 bases from V and 6 bases from J, leaving 19 bases between. Sequencing was performed on CD8+ T cells from peripheral blood mononuclear cells, taken in the third trimester of pregnancy. The chain employs TRBV19 and TRBJ2-2, with D maybe TRBD2 (5 bases). This TCR was recovered from a female donor in good health, enrolled as a control in a pregnancy study. CDR3 sequence: CASSRTSIGSGELFF. In nucleotides, the CDR3 is TGTGCCAGTTCCAGGACTTCCATAGGGTCCGGGGAGCTGTTTTTT.